The 6 T cell receptor beta chains below all came from one sample that was sequenced in a study of shared clonotypes between healthy human individuals. Naivety among CD8 cells was defined by CD45RO negativity and positive CCR7 selection, thereby excluding terminally differentiated effector memory CD45RA+ cells. Using immunoSEQ multiplex PCR, the repertoire was profiled, and TCRdb retains in-frame clones only, with some absent. The table has about 2.2 million clones, about 92% seen once. The source material was naive CD8+ T cells from PBMCs. The source is a man in his late teens or twenties in good health. Some clones in this sample may be carry-over from other donors' samples.

This clone was seen a single time. The chain couples TRBV2 to TRBJ1-1, with 8 bases matching TRBD1. V shed 2 bases and J 1 base; nucleotides not matched to a gene: 6. The CDR3 extends over 16 amino acids. Germline assignment: CDR1 SNHLY and CDR2 FYNNEI. Here the CDR3 reads CASSERGDRPNTEAFF. Here the CDR3 DNA reads TGTGCCAGCAGTGAAAGGGGGGACAGGCCGAACACTGAAGCTTTCTTT.

The chain has TRBV15 and TRBJ1-1, with TRBD1 matching 10 bases. Germline CDR1 and CDR2: LNHNV and YYDKDF (reference sequence). The CDR3 loop spans 23 amino acids. V gave up 1 base and J gave up 3 bases; unmatched junction bases: 26. CDR3 in DNA: TGTGCCACCAGCAGAGTATTGTTAGGGACAGGGGCCAACGGTTTGGTAAAGGACACTGAAGCTTTCTTT. This sequence encodes CATSRVLLGTGANGLVKDTEAFF.

The chain couples TRBV7-8 to TRBJ2-2, with 13 bases aligning to TRBD2. The ends lost 5 bases at V and 5 bases at J; junction bases unmatched: 8. The CDR3 is 17 amino acids. Germline loops: CDR1 SGHVS, CDR2 FQNEAQ. The CDR3 sequence: CASSPGLAGVITGELFF. CDR3 DNA sequence: TGTGCCAGCAGCCCAGGACTAGCGGGAGTTATTACCGGGGAGCTGTTTTTT.

On this clone itself: Other DNA sequences in this specimen translate into the identical CDR3. The chain joins TRBV29-1 to TRBJ2-3, with D hard to call. Per germline, CDR1 SQVTM and CDR2 ANQGSEA. The CDR3 runs 10 residues. Trimming pared 7 bases from V and 4 bases from J, leaving 6 bases between. The CDR3, as DNA: TGCAGCGCCCTATCAGATACGCAGTATTTT. Translating it yields CSALSDTQYF.

In its sample, this clone was seen a few times. V is TRBV28 and J is TRBJ1-5; D is uncertain. With 2 bases removed from V and 7 bases from J, the gap between germline ends came to 9 bases. The CDR3 totals 13 residues. In germline, CDR1 is MDHEN, CDR2 SYDVKM. CDR3 DNA: TGTGCCAGCAGTTTAACGGGGTTACAGCCCCAGCATTTT. Translating gives CASSLTGLQPQHF. Supplemented by reference TRBV28 and TRBJ1-5, the full variable domain reads DVKVTQSSRYLVKRTGEKVFLECVQDMDHENMFWYRQDPGLGLRLIYFSYDVKMKEKGDIPEGYSVSREKKERFSLILESASTNQTSMYLCASSLTGLQPQHFGDGTRLSIL.

This clone was recorded once. The rearrangement uses TRBV7-9 and TRBJ2-1, with TRBD2 matching over 13 bases. V lost 4 bases, J lost 14 bases, and 8 bases stayed unmatched. The CDR3 covers 14 residues. Germline values: CDR1 SEHNR, CDR2 FQNEAQ (reference sequence). The CDR3 reads CASSSWTSGRGEFF. CDR3 bases: TGTGCCAGCAGCTCGTGGACTAGCGGGAGAGGCGAGTTCTTC.